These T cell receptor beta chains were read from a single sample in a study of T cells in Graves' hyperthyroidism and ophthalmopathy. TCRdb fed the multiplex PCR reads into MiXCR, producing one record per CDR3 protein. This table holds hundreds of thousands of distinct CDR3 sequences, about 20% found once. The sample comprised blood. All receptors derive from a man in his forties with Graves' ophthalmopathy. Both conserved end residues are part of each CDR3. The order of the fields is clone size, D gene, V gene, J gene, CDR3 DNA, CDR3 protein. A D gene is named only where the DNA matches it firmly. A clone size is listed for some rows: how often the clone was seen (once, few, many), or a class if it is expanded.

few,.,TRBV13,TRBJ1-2,TGTGCCAGCAGCGCCCCGACAGGACGGGGTTATGGCTACACCTTC,CASSAPTGRGYGYTF
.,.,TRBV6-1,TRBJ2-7,TGTGCCAGCAGGCCTTTTCAGGGTAGGAGGAACGAGCAGTACTTC,CASRPFQGRRNEQYF
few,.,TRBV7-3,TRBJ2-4,TGTGCCAGCAGCCCCTACTCGACGGGGATCGCCAAAAACATTCAGTACTTC,CASSPYSTGIAKNIQYF
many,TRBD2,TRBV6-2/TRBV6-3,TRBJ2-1,TGTGCCAGCAGTTCCCTAAGGCGGACTAGCACGGGTGAGCAGTTCTTC,CASSSLRRTSTGEQFF
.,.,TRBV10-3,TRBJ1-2,TGTGCCATCAGTATAGGGAATGGCTATGGCTACACCTTC,CAISIGNGYGYTF
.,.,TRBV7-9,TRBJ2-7,TGTGCCAGCAGCTTAGACCCCCGTTATGGGGAGCAGTACTTC,CASSLDPRYGEQYF
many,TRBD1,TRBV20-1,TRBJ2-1,TGCAGTGCGAGAGACAGGGTGGGGAATGAGCAGTTCTTC,CSARDRVGNEQFF
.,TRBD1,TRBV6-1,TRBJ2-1,TGTGCCAGCAGCCTGACAGGGGGCAACGACAATGAGCAGTTCTTC,CASSLTGGNDNEQFF
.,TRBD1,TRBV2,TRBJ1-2,TGTGCCAGCAGTGGACAGGGGGTTAACTATGGCTACACCTTC,CASSGQGVNYGYTF
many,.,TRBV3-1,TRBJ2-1,TGTGCCAGCAGCCAAGATAGAAGAGATGAGCAGTTCTTC,CASSQDRRDEQFF
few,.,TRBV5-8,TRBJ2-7,TGTGCCAGCAGCTCGGGGGGCAGTTTGGACTTCTACGAGCAGTACTTC,CASSSGGSLDFYEQYF
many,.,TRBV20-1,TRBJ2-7,TGCAGTGCTGAGTTACGCCGTACCAGCGAGCAGTACTTC,CSAELRRTSEQYF
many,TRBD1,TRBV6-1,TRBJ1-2,TGTGCCAGCATCCGAGAAGGGGGCAGCGTCTATGGCTACACCTTC,CASIREGGSVYGYTF
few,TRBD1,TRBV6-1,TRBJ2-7,TGTGCCACTGGGGAAAGACAGGGTCAAAGCGAGCAGTACTTC,CATGERQGQSEQYF
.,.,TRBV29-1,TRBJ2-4,TGCAGCGTTGCTGGACTGCAAGCGGCCAAAAACATTCAGTACTTC,CSVAGLQAAKNIQYF
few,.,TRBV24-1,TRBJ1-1,TGTGCCACCAGGACAGGCCGGAACACTGAAGCTTTCTTT,CATRTGRNTEAFF
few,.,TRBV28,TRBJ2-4,TGTGCCAGCAGTGTACAAGGGGTGGCCAAAAACATTCAGTACTTC,CASSVQGVAKNIQYF
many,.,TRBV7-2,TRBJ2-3,TGTGCCAGCAGCTTTGATGGGATGGATACGCAGTATTTT,CASSFDGMDTQYF
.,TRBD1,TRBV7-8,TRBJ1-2,TGTGCCAGCAGCTCGGACAGGCGGCAATCCTATGGCTACACCTTC,CASSSDRRQSYGYTF
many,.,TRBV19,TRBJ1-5,TGTGCCAGCTCACCAGGTCTCAATCAGCCCCAGCATTTT,CASSPGLNQPQHF
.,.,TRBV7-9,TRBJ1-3,TGTGCCAGCAGCCCCCTGGGAGGCGCTGGAAACACCATATATTTT,CASSPLGGAGNTIYF
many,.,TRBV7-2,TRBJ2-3,TGTGCCAGCAGCTCATCCGGTCTCTACTCCGGTACGCAGTATTTT,CASSSSGLYSGTQYF
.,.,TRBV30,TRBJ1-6,TGTGCCTGGAGTCTCCAGGACAAACGGTCACCCCTCCACTTT,CAWSLQDKRSPLHF
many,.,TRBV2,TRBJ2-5,TGTGCCAGCAATACGCAACCGGGGGAGACCCAGTACTTC,CASNTQPGETQYF
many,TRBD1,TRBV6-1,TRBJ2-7,TGTGCCACCTTTCCTGGGACAGGGGGCACCTACGAGCAGTACTTC,CATFPGTGGTYEQYF
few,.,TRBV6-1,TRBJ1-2,TGTGCCAGCAGTCCGGGACATCGAACCTATGGCTACACCTTC,CASSPGHRTYGYTF